The 11 T cell receptor beta chains listed next were all sequenced from one sample in a study of cytomegalovirus exposure and HLA in healthy donors (dated by TCRdb to 2016 to 2017). Library preparation used the immunoSEQ multiplex PCR assay. For the multiplex PCR, a mixture combining 60 forward primers for TCR Vbeta segments and 13 reverse primers for TCR Jbeta segments was used. Drawn from immuneACCESS, this table holds only the in-frame rearrangements with V and J called that TCRdb kept. Clones are partly lost; checked studies trace under half to an unresolved V gene and leave the rest unexplained. The sample includes fewer than 150,000 clones, with approximately 15% observed a single time. The ten largest clones capture under 2% of the sample. Sample: PBMCs. These receptors all stem from a woman aged 18-29 years in good health and CMV-seronegative.

The V gene is TRBV5-4, the J gene TRBJ1-4, with D possibly being TRBD1 (5 bases). The CDR3 contains 15 residues. The ends were cut back, 0 bases at V and 5 bases at J, with 11 bases in the middle. CDR1 is SGHNT, CDR2 YYREEE, per germline (reference sequence). The CDR3 protein is CASSLAGGENEKLFF. CDR3 nucleotide sequence: TGTGCCAGCAGCTTGGCCGGGGGTGAGAATGAAAAACTGTTTTTT.

The chain carries TRBV29-1 and TRBJ2-3, with 7 bases aligning to TRBD1. This CDR3 region has 13 residues. V gave up 2 bases and J gave up 6 bases; unmatched junction bases: 5. Looked up from germline, CDR1 is SQVTM and CDR2 is ANQGSEA. In DNA form, the CDR3 reads TGCAGCGTTGAAAAGGGGACAGAGGATACGCAGTATTTT. It specifies CSVEKGTEDTQYF.

In its sample, this clone was seen many times. The chain joins TRBV6-4 to TRBJ2-3, with 10 bases identical to TRBD2. Unmatched junction bases numbered 3, after V lost 0 bases and J lost 6 bases. Germline CDR1 and CDR2: MRHNA and SNTAGT. This CDR3 comprises 15 residues. CDR3 sequence reads: CASSDSAGGLDTQYF. DNA for the CDR3: TGTGCCAGCAGTGACTCAGCGGGAGGGTTGGATACGCAGTATTTT.

This clone was found a few times. CDR3 bases: TGTGCCAGCTCACCACCCTCGGGGGAGCTGTTTTTT. Translated: CASSPPSGELFF. This chain joins TRBV18 and TRBJ2-2; D unclear. Trimming removed 0 bases at V and 8 bases at J, with 4 bases between. Germline loops: CDR1 KGHSH, CDR2 LQKENI. CDR3 length: 12 amino acids.

Remarks on this clone: At the DNA level, this CDR3 is encoded by other sequences in the same sample as well. The CDR3 region is CASSLGTSGYNEQFF. The CDR3 bases are TGCGCCAGCAGCTTGGGGACTAGCGGGTACAATGAGCAGTTCTTC. The chain is built from TRBV5-1 and TRBJ2-1, with TRBD2 matching over 11 bases. Per the germline V gene, CDR1 is SGHRS and CDR2 is YFSETQ. This CDR3 has 15 amino acids. The ends lost 0 bases at V and 4 bases at J; junction bases unmatched: 0.

This clone was recorded a few times. V gene TRBV4-3 combines with J gene TRBJ1-3; D gene unclear. The CDR3 is made up of 15 amino acids. With 0 bases removed from V and 0 bases from J, the gap between germline ends came to 6 bases. Germline CDR1 LGHNA, CDR2 YSLEER. The CDR3 is CASSQDEDSGNTIYF. The CDR3 nucleotides are TGCGCCAGCAGCCAAGATGAGGACTCTGGAAACACCATATATTTT.

This clone has more than one count but fewer than ten. This chain joins TRBV4-1 and TRBJ2-3, with 7 positions matching TRBD2. This CDR3 contains 16 residues. Germline V gene sequence: CDR1 MGHRA, CDR2 YSYEKL. Losses at the gene ends were 3 bases for V and 0 bases for J; bases not matched to a gene: 6. The CDR3: CASSHISGRSTDTQYF. CDR3 sequence (DNA): TGCGCCAGCAGCCATATTAGCGGGCGTAGCACAGATACGCAGTATTTT.

This clone has only a few counts. V gene TRBV2 combines with J gene TRBJ2-7, with D maybe TRBD2 (6 bases). V was shortened by 1 base and J by 5 bases, with 9 bases between the two germline ends. Germline loops: CDR1 SNHLY, CDR2 FYNNEI. The CDR3 spans 13 residues. As DNA, the CDR3 is TGTGCCAGCAGTGAAGGGGGGGTCGACGAGCAGTACTTC. Protein product: CASSEGGVDEQYF.

The table lists this clone with a few counts. The rearrangement joins TRBV30 to TRBJ1-1; a weak D match, TRBD1 (5 bases). Germline CDR1 and CDR2: GTSNPN and SVGIG (reference sequence). This CDR3 is built from 13 residues. Trimming shortened V by 4 bases and J by 1 base, and 10 bases separated the two germline ends. The CDR3 loop is CAWKGRENTEAFF. CDR3 sequence (DNA): TGTGCCTGGAAGGGGAGGGAGAACACTGAAGCTTTCTTT.

This clone came up a few times. The chain joins TRBV30 to TRBJ1-2; 7 nucleotides line up with TRBD1. From germline, CDR1 is GTSNPN and CDR2 SVGIG (reference sequence). This CDR3 region has 15 residues. The ends lost 1 base at V and 4 bases at J; junction bases unmatched: 9. The CDR3 is CAWSARTGDFYGYTF. The CDR3 DNA follows: TGTGCCTGGAGTGCCCGGACAGGAGACTTCTATGGCTACACCTTC.

The chain links TRBV19 to TRBJ1-1; D possibly corresponds to TRBD1 (5 bases). Trimming removed 5 bases from V and 3 bases from J, with 13 bases in between. CDR3 length equals 14 residues. Germline CDR1 reads LNHDA; CDR2 reads SQIVND (reference sequence). The CDR3 DNA is TGTGCCAGTAGTCCCCGGGGGGTGTACACTGAAGCTTTCTTT. Amino acid sequence: CASSPRGVYTEAFF.